This T cell receptor (beta chain) was retrieved from a study of blood T cell repertoires in COVID-19. Assay: immunoSEQ multiplex PCR; the TCRdb copy retains only in-frame clones and omits some. The data contain a few hundred thousand clones, around 84% of them seen just once; the ten biggest clones take up about 10%. The CDR3 length is 15 residues. Per the germline V gene, CDR1 is MNHEY and CDR2 is SVGEGT. Between the trimmed V and J ends, which lost 2 bases and 5 bases, there was a span of 15 bases. Sequencing used PBMCs or T cells enriched from blood (not recorded which). The TCR sequence derives from a woman aged 18-29 years who had recovered from COVID-19. The chain recombines TRBV6-2 or TRBV6-3 with TRBJ2-5, with D tentatively TRBD1 (5 bases). This CDR3 reads CASSYGAYLGETQYF. The CDR3 nucleotides are TGTGCCAGCAGTTACGGGGCTTACCTGGGGGAGACCCAGTACTTC.